The 4 T cell receptor beta chains listed next were all sequenced from one sample in a study of read filtering for tumor transcriptome and immune sequencing. This library used roughly 400 ng RNA and molecular barcoded adaptors spanning alpha/delta and beta/gamma chains. TCRdb called the reads again in MiXCR, with one record for every CDR3 protein. This table has nearly 60,000 distinct CDR3 sequences, 12% appearing once. The sample consisted of a population of CD138-negative cells sorted from bone marrow. These receptors were taken from a donor aged 40 or over with multiple myeloma.

There are many counts of this clonotype. V usage is TRBV20-1 and J usage is TRBJ1-5; D is perhaps TRBD1 (6 bases). Germline CDR1 is DFQATT and CDR2 is SNEGSKA (reference sequence). V lost 0 bases to trimming and J lost 6 bases, with 18 bases between them. The CDR3 is 16 amino acids. The CDR3 coding sequence is TGCAGTGCTAGAGATGGACGAAAGGGGGGTGGTCAGCCCCAGCATTTT. Translated: CSARDGRKGGGQPQHF.

In this sample, this clonotype turned up many times. The V gene is TRBV29-1, the J gene TRBJ1-2; maybe TRBD1 (5 bases). Germline V gene lookup returns CDR1 SQVTM and CDR2 ANQGSEA. This CDR3 spans 14 amino acids. V lost 6 bases to trimming and J lost 1 base, with 15 bases between them. The CDR3 DNA reads as TGCAGCGTATCGTTCCAACAGGTTAACTATGGCTACACCTTC. It translates to CSVSFQQVNYGYTF. Combining the CDR3 with reference TRBV29-1 and TRBJ1-2 gives the whole variable domain SAVISQKPSRDICQRGTSLTIQCQVDSQVTMMFWYRQQPGQSLTLIATANQGSEATYESGFVIDKFPISRPNLTFSTLTVSNMSPEDSSIYLCSVSFQQVNYGYTFGSGTRLTVV.

This clonotype came up many times. In DNA, the CDR3 is TGTGCCAGCAGATGGGACGCCGCTCAAGAGACCCAGTACTTC. Its protein product is CASRWDAAQETQYF. The chain couples TRBV11-1 to TRBJ2-5; D may correspond to TRBD1 or TRBD2 (5 bases each). The CDR3 spans 14 residues. V was pared by 6 bases and J by 2 bases, with 13 bases between. CDR1 and CDR2 (germline): SGHAT, FQDESV (reference sequence).

Worth noting for this clonotype: This may come from a read error, since a much larger clone is one base off. Here the CDR3 reads CASSLSATYEQYF. CDR3 DNA: TGTGCCAGCAGTTTGTCCGCAACCTACGAGCAGTACTTC. The genes are TRBV28 and TRBJ2-7; D is ambiguous. Trimming cost V 3 bases and J 2 bases, with 8 bases left between them. Per the germline V gene, CDR1 is MDHEN and CDR2 is SYDVKM. The CDR3 totals 13 residues.